This TCR beta chain was observed in a study of beta chain features in type 1 diabetes. The study, taken as a whole, reports: Shortening of TCRB CDR3s, moderate but significant, appeared in all four CD4+ subsets of Type 1 diabetes patients. In type 1 diabetes patients, VDJ junctions had fewer insertions; deletions at these junctions were more frequent. HLA influence on TCRB rearrangement stayed unresolved here.

Every isolated RNA sample was fully reverse transcribed, so sequencing captured expressed TCRB transcripts. Assay: immunoSEQ multiplex PCR; the TCRdb copy retains only in-frame clones and omits some. The profile shows under 350,000 clones, roughly an eighth of them singletons. Staining for CD45RO/CCR7/CD25/CD127/CD95/CD27 allowed sorting of CD4+ naive, central memory, regulatory and stem cell-like memory cells. Purity exceeding 98% was reached by all sorted populations. This clone was detected a few times. The antigen is not known. This receptor was identified in a man aged 25-45 years with type 1 diabetes. The sample consisted of naive CD4+ T cells from blood.

CDR3 DNA: TGTGCCAGCAGCCCCTCCCCCGGCGGAGGGCAGTACTTC. This gives the protein CASSPSPGGGQYF. The rearrangement links TRBV7-3 to TRBJ2-7; D might be TRBD2 (5 bases). The CDR3 extends over 13 amino acids. The V end was cut by 5 bases, the J end by 9 bases, with 17 bases between. Germline V gene data show CDR1 as SGHTA and CDR2 as FQGTGA.